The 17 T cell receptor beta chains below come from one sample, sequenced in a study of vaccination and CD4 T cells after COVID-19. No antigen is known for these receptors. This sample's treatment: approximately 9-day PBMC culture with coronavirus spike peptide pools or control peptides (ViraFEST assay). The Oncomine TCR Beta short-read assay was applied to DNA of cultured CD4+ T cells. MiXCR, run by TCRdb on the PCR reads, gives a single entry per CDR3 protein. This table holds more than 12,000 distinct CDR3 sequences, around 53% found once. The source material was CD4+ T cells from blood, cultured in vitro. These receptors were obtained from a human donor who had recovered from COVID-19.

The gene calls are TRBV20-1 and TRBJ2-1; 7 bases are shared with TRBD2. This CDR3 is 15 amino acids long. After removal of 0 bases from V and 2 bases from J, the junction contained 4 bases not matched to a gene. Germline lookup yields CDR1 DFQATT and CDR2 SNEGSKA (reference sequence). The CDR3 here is CSARDERDPYNEQFF. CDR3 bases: TGCAGTGCTAGAGACGAGCGGGACCCCTACAATGAGCAGTTCTTC.

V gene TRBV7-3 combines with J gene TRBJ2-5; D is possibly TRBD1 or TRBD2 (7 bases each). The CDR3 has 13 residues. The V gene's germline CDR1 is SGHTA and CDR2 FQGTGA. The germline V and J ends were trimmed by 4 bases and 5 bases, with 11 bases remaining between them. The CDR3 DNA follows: TGTGCCAGCAGCTCAGGGGGAGGGGAGACCCAGTACTTC. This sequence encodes CASSSGGGETQYF.

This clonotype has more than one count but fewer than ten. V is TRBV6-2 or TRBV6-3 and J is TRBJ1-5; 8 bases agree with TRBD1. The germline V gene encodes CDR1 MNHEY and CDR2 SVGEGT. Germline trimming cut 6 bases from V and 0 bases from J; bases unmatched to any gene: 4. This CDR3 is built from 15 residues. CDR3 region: CASRPTGDSNQPQHF. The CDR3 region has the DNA TGTGCCAGCAGGCCGACAGGGGATAGCAATCAGCCCCAGCATTTT.

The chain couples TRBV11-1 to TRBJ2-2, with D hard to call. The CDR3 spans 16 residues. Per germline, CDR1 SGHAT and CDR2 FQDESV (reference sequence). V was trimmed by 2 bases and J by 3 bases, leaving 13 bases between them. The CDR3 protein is CASSLRPGSDTGELFF. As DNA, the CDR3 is TGTGCCAGCAGCTTAAGACCGGGTTCGGACACCGGGGAGCTGTTTTTT.

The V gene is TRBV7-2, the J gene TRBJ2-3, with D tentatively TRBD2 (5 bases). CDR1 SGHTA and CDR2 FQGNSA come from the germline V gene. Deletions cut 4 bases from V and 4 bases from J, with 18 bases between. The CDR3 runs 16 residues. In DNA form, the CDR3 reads TGTGCCAGCAGCTCCCTCGGTTCGGGGAACCCAGATACGCAGTATTTT. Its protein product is CASSSLGSGNPDTQYF.

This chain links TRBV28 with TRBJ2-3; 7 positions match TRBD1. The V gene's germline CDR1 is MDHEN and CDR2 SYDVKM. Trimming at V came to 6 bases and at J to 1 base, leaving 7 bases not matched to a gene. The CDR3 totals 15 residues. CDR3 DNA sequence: TGTGCCAGCAGAGCCGACAGGGTCCGCACAGATACGCAGTATTTT. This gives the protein CASRADRVRTDTQYF.

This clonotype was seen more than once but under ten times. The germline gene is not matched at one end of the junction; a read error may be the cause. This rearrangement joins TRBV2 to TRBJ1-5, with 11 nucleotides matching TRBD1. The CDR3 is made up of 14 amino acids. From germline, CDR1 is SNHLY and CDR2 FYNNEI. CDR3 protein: CASSGTGGRQPQHF. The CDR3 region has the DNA TGTGCCAGTAGTGGGACAGGGGGTCGTCAGCCCCAGCATTTT.

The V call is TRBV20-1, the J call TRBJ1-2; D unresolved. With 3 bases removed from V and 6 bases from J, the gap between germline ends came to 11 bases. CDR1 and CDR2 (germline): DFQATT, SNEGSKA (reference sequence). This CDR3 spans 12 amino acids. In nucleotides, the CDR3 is TGCAGTGCTAGCAGAGGGTCAAATGGCTACACCTTC. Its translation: CSASRGSNGYTF.

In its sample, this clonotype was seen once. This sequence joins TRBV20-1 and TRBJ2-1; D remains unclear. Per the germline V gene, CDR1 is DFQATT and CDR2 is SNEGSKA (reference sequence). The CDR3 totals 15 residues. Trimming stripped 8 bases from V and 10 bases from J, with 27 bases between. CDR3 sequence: CSPDLPQAPAREQFF. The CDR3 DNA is TGCAGTCCAGATCTCCCACAAGCGCCGGCAAGGGAGCAGTTCTTC.

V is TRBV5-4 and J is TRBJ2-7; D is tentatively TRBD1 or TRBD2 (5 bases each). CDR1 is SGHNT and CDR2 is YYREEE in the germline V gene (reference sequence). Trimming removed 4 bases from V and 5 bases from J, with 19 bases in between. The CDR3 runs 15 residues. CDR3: CASSQPGRGRNEQYF. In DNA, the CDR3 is TGTGCCAGCAGCCAACCGGGACGGGGACGAAACGAGCAGTACTTC.

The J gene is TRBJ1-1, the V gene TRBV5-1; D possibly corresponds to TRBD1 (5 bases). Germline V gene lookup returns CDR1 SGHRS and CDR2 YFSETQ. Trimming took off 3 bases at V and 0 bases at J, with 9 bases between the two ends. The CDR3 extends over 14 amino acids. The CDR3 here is CASSWGRLNTEAFF. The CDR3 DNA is TGCGCCAGCAGCTGGGGACGGCTGAACACTGAAGCTTTCTTT.

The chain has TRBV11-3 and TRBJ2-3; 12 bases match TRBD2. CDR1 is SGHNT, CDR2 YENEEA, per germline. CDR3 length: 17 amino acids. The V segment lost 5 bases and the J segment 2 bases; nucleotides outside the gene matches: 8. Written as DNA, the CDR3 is TGTGCCAGCAGCCCAGTGGGGACTAGCGGGTCCACAGATACGCAGTATTTT. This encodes CASSPVGTSGSTDTQYF. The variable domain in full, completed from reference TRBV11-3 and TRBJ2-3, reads EAGVVQSPRYKIIEKKQPVAFWCNPISGHNTLYWYLQNLGQGPELLIRYENEEAVDDSQLPKDRFSAERLKGVDSTLKIQPAELGDSAVYLCASSPVGTSGSTDTQYFGPGTRLTVL.

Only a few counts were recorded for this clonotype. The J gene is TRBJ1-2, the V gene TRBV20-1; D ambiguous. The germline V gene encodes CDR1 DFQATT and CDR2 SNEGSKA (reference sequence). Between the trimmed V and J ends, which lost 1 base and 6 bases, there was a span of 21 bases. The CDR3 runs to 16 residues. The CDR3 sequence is CSARAWGREGGDGYTF. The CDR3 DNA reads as TGCAGTGCTAGAGCTTGGGGTCGGGAGGGTGGCGATGGCTACACCTTC.

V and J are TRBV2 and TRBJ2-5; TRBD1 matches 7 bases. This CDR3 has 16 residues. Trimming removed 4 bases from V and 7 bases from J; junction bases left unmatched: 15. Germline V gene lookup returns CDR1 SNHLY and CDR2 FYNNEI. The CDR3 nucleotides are TGTGCCAGCAGTGCTAACTCCGGGACAGCCCAGGGGACCCAGTACTTC. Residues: CASSANSGTAQGTQYF.

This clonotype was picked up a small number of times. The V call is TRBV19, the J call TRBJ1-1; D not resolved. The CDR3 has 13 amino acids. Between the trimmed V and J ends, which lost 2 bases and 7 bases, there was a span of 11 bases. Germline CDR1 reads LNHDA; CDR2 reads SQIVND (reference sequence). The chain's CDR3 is CASSIMSGIEAFF. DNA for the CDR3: TGTGCCAGTAGTATAATGTCCGGCATTGAAGCTTTCTTT.

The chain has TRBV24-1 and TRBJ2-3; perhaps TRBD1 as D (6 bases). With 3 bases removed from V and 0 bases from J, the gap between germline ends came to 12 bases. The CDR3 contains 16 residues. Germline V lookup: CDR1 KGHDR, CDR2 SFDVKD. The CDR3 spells CATSDQDSESTDTQYF. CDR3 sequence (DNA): TGTGCCACCAGTGATCAGGACAGCGAGAGCACAGATACGCAGTATTTT.

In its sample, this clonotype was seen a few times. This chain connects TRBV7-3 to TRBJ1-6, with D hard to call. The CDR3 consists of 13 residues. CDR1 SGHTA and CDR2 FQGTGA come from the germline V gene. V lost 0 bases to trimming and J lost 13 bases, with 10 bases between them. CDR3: CASSLTLRSPLHF. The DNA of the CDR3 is TGTGCCAGCAGCTTAACGTTAAGGTCGCCCCTCCACTTT.